The next 3 T cell receptor beta chains were all read from a single sample in a study of tumor-infiltrating lymphocytes in oesophageal squamous cell carcinoma (TCRdb year 2016). To prepare the library, PCR was applied. The data were produced on an Illumina HiSeq 2000. TCRdb ran its own pipeline on the public reads, namely fastp trimming at Q25 and MiXCR clone calling, and kept in-frame beta chains. When rows share a CDR3 protein, they turn into one entry using the most common DNA and genes. Recorded for this sample are about 20,000 distinct CDR3 sequences; 42% of them occurred a single time. Around a sixth of the sample is held by the ten biggest clonotypes. Sequencing was carried out using normal esophageal tissue next to the tumor. These TCRs come from a female donor with esophageal squamous cell carcinoma.

This clonotype was seen only a few times. The chain couples TRBV12-3 or TRBV12-4 to TRBJ2-2; 9 nucleotides align to TRBD1. The V segment lost 4 bases and the J segment 3 bases; nucleotides outside the gene matches: 6. The CDR3 covers 16 residues. The CDR3: CASSYRTGDDTGELFF. The CDR3 DNA reads TGTGCCAGCAGTTACCGGACAGGGGATGACACCGGGGAGCTGTTTTTT.

As regards this clonotype: Without the conserved terminal phenylalanine or tryptophan, this CDR3 likely stems from a read error. The DNA is omitted, as the CDR3 cannot be located on it reliably, and the CDR3 follows TCRdb's listing. The chain is built from TRBV6-6 and TRBJ2-5; TRBD2, as called in the table, went unchecked against the DNA. Germline CDR1 reads MNHNY; CDR2 reads SVGAGI (reference sequence). The CDR3 adds up to 15 amino acids, both ends counted. The CDR3 reads CASSYLGEKGYTFGS.

The chain is built from TRBV28 and TRBJ2-1, with 11 bases aligning to TRBD1. With the DNA end fitting TRBJ2-7 better, the J assignment may be wrong. The germline CDR1 and CDR2 sequences are MDHEN and SYDVKM. The CDR3 is 14 residues long. This CDR3 is CAIHGGTGGYEQYF. The DNA for the CDR3 is TGTGCCATCCATGGGGGGACAGGGGGGTACGAGCAGTACTTC.